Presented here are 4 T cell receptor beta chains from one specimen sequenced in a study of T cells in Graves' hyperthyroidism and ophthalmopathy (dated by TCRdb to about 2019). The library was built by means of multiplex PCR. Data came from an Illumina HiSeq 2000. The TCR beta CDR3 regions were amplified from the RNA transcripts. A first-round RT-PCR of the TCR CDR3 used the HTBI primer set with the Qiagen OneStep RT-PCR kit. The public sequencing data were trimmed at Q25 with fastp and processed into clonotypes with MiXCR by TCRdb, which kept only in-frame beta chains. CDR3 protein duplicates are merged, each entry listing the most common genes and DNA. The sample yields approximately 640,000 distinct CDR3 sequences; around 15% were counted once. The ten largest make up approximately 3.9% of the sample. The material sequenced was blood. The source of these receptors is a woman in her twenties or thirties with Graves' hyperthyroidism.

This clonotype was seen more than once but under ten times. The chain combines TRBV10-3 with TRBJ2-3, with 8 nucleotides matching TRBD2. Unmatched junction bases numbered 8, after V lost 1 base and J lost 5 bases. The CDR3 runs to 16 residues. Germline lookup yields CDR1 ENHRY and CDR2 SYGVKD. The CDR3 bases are TGTGCCATCAGTGAGTGGAAGGCGGGAGGTGAAGATACGCAGTATTTT. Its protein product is CAISEWKAGGEDTQYF.

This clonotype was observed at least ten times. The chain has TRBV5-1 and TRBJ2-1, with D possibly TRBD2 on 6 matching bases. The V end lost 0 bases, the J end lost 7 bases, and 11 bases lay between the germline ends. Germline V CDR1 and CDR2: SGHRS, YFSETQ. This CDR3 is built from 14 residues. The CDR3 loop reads CASSLGEEENEQFF. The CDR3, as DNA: TGCGCCAGCAGCTTGGGGGAGGAGGAGAATGAGCAGTTCTTC.

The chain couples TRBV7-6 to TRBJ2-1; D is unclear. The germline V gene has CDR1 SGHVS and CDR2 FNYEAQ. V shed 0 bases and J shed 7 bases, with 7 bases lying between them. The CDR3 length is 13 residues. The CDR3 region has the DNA TGTGCCAGCAGCTTAGCCGACCCGAATGAGCAGTTCTTC. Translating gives CASSLADPNEQFF.

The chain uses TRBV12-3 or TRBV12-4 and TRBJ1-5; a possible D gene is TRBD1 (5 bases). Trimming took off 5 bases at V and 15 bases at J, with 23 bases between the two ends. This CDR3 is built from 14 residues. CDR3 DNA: TGTGCCAGCAGTCTAGACTCCGGGACCCCTAGACGGCATTTT. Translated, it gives CASSLDSGTPRRHF.